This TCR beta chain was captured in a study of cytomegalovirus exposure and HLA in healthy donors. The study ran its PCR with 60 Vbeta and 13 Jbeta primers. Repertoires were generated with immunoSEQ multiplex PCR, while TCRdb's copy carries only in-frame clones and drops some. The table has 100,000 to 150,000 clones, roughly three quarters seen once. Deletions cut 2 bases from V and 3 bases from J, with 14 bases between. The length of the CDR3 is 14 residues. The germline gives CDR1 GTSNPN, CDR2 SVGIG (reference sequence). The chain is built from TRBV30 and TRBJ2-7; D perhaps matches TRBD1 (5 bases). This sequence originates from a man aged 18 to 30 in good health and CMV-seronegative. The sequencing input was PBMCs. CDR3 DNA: TGTGCCTGGAGTTTACAGGTAAAGCGCTACGAGCAGTACTTC. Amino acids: CAWSLQVKRYEQYF.